The 30 T cell receptor beta chains below come from one sample, sequenced in a study of blood T cell repertoires in COVID-19. Assay used: immunoSEQ multiplex PCR; TCRdb lists only in-frame clones, some missing. The table records more than 15,000 clones, roughly four fifths of them present only once. Sample: peripheral blood. Every receptor here comes from an elderly man with active COVID-19.

This chain uses TRBV5-1 with TRBJ2-3; TRBD1 is a possible D gene (7 bases). V lost 4 bases and J lost 4, with 16 bases in between. Germline V gene data show CDR1 as SGHRS and CDR2 as YFSETQ. The CDR3 has 15 amino acids. CDR3 nucleotides: TGCGCCAGCAGCCCGCAGGGGGGAAGGGCAGATACGCAGTATTTT. It is translated as CASSPQGGRADTQYF.

This chain connects TRBV28 to TRBJ2-7; maybe TRBD2 (5 bases). V gave up 11 bases and J gave up 5 bases, with 16 bases separating them. This CDR3 has 12 amino acids. Germline CDR1 reads MDHEN; CDR2 reads SYDVKM. The CDR3 is CASGVVGDEQYF. CDR3 nucleotides: TGTGCCTCCGGGGTGGTGGGAGACGAGCAGTACTTC.

This clone was seen just once. CDR3 loop: CASSQGTYNEQFF. The CDR3 DNA follows: TGTGCCAGTAGTCAGGGGACATACAATGAGCAGTTCTTC. The rearrangement links TRBV19 to TRBJ2-1; D perhaps matches TRBD1 (6 bases). The CDR3 runs 13 residues. Trimming cost V 5 bases and J 4 bases, with 9 bases left between them. Germline lookup yields CDR1 LNHDA and CDR2 SQIVND (reference sequence).

The gene calls are TRBV6-1 and TRBJ2-2; possible D gene TRBD1, 6 bases. Germline lookup yields CDR1 MNHNS and CDR2 SASEGT. V was clipped by 3 bases and J by 5 bases, with 22 bases between them. The CDR3 has 18 amino acids. In DNA form, the CDR3 reads TGTGCCAGCAGTGAGGGAAATGGGGGCGTGTGGATTACCGGGGAGCTGTTTTTT. It specifies CASSEGNGGVWITGELFF.

The rearrangement joins TRBV15 to TRBJ2-3; TRBD1 matches 10 bases. Trimming cost V 6 bases and J 6 bases; bases outside gene matches: 6. CDR3 length: 14 amino acids. CDR1 LNHNV and CDR2 YYDKDF come from the germline V gene (reference sequence). The CDR3 spells CATSRQGAGDTQYF. Written as DNA, the CDR3 is TGTGCCACCAGTCGACAGGGGGCCGGGGATACGCAGTATTTT.

V is TRBV29-1 and J is TRBJ1-2, with D tentatively TRBD1 (5 bases). V lost 3 bases, J lost 5 bases, and 16 bases lay in between. The CDR3 extends over 14 amino acids. Germline loops: CDR1 SQVTM, CDR2 ANQGSEA. The CDR3 here is CSVESLGAGYGYTF. CDR3 bases: TGCAGCGTTGAGAGTCTAGGGGCCGGGTATGGCTACACCTTC.

CDR3 loop: CASSIRGSSYEQYF. The CDR3, as DNA: TGTGCCAGTAGTATACGGGGGTCGTCCTACGAGCAGTACTTC. The rearrangement joins TRBV19 to TRBJ2-7, with a possible D match to TRBD2 (6 bases). Germline V gene data show CDR1 as LNHDA and CDR2 as SQIVND (reference sequence). This CDR3 is built from 14 residues. V lost 2 bases, J lost 1 base, and 9 bases lay in between.

A single count supports this clone. The chain recombines TRBV28 with TRBJ1-2, with D tentatively TRBD1 (6 bases). Germline V lookup: CDR1 MDHEN, CDR2 SYDVKM. V lost 10 bases and J 8 bases, leaving 14 bases between the germline ends. CDR3 length: 11 residues. The CDR3 is CAMTGPEGYTF. CDR3 coding DNA: TGTGCCATGACAGGTCCCGAGGGCTACACCTTC.

The gene calls are TRBV12-3 or TRBV12-4 and TRBJ1-2; 7 bases match TRBD1. The V gene end was trimmed by 7 bases and the J gene end by 6 bases; junction bases not matched to a gene: 8. The CDR3 sequence is 13 residues long. The CDR3 sequence is CASTTEGANGYTF. CDR3 DNA sequence: TGTGCCAGCACTACCGAGGGGGCAAATGGCTACACCTTC.

The V call is TRBV7-2, the J call TRBJ2-1; TRBD1 aligns across 7 bases. V dropped 5 bases and J dropped 4; count of bases not matched to a gene: 5. The CDR3 is made up of 14 amino acids. The germline V gene has CDR1 SGHTA and CDR2 FQGNSA. CDR3 DNA: TGTGCCAGCAGCATAGTACAGGGGTACAATGAGCAGTTCTTC. This sequence encodes CASSIVQGYNEQFF.

J is TRBJ2-5 and V is TRBV7-9, with 9 positions matching TRBD1. Losses at the gene ends were 3 bases for V and 5 bases for J; bases not matched to a gene: 7. This CDR3 contains 15 residues. Looked up from germline, CDR1 is SEHNR and CDR2 is FQNEAQ (reference sequence). The CDR3 loop reads CASSLGDRVAETQYF. The CDR3, as DNA: TGTGCCAGCAGCTTGGGGGACAGGGTGGCGGAGACCCAGTACTTC.

The chain has TRBV23-1 and TRBJ1-2, with 7 bases that match TRBD1. TRBV23-1 is identified as an open reading frame with a role that is uncertain. With 2 bases clipped from V and 7 bases from J, the junction kept 7 bases outside the gene matches. CDR3 length: 14 amino acids. CDR3 sequence reads: CASSQPDRAGGYTF. In nucleotides, the CDR3 is TGCGCCAGCAGTCAACCCGACAGGGCGGGTGGCTACACCTTC.

The chain employs TRBV2 and TRBJ1-3; possibly TRBD1 for D (6 bases). Deletions cut 3 bases from V and 4 bases from J, with 16 bases between. CDR3 length: 16 residues. CDR1 and CDR2 from the germline V gene are SNHLY and FYNNEI. CDR3 in amino acids: CASSEDSRYDGNTIYF. The CDR3 nucleotides read TGTGCCAGCAGTGAGGACAGTCGCTACGACGGAAACACCATATATTTT.

This chain connects TRBV28 to TRBJ1-1; D is ambiguous. There are 14 residues in the CDR3. CDR1 is MDHEN, CDR2 SYDVKM, per germline. V dropped 2 bases and J dropped 2 bases, with 9 bases sitting between them. The CDR3 sequence: CASSLLQTNTEAFF. CDR3 sequence (DNA): TGTGCCAGCAGTTTACTACAGACCAACACTGAAGCTTTCTTT.

V is TRBV5-1 and J is TRBJ1-1; 10 bases are shared with TRBD1. The CDR3 totals 16 residues. J lost 4 bases, V lost 4 bases, and 10 bases had no gene match. Germline V gene data show CDR1 as SGHRS and CDR2 as YFSETQ. The CDR3 nucleotides read TGCGCCAGCAGCCTGGGACAGGGGACCCCCAGCACTGAAGCTTTCTTT. Translated: CASSLGQGTPSTEAFF.

The chain recombines TRBV6-5 with TRBJ2-7; the D is unclear. Germline V gives CDR1 MNHEY, CDR2 SVGAGI. Trimming pared 2 bases from V and 9 bases from J, leaving 23 bases between. CDR3 length: 16 amino acids. CDR3 coding DNA: TGTGCCAGCAGTTACGGGCCCATTCCCAGATTGTCCGGGCAGTACTTC. This gives the protein CASSYGPIPRLSGQYF.

The chain links TRBV28 to TRBJ2-7, with 10 bases aligning to TRBD2. The V gene end was trimmed by 6 bases and the J gene end by 0 bases; junction bases not matched to a gene: 5. CDR3 length equals 15 residues. CDR1 is MDHEN, CDR2 SYDVKM, per germline. In nucleotides, the CDR3 is TGTGCCAGCAGCCTGGCTAGCGGGAGCTCCTACGAGCAGTACTTC. Translated: CASSLASGSSYEQYF.

The chain recombines TRBV6-1 with TRBJ1-1, with D uncertain. With 7 bases removed from V and 0 bases from J, the gap between germline ends came to 12 bases. Per the germline V gene, CDR1 is MNHNS and CDR2 is SASEGT. This CDR3 spans 14 amino acids. CDR3 sequence (DNA): TGTGCCAGCACCCCTACCGGTTTGAACACTGAAGCTTTCTTT. Protein sequence: CASTPTGLNTEAFF.

The chain is built from TRBV7-9 and TRBJ2-5; 9 bases agree with TRBD2. Trimming at V came to 4 bases and at J to 4 bases, leaving 10 bases not matched to a gene. The CDR3 runs 16 residues. Germline V gives CDR1 SEHNR, CDR2 FQNEAQ (reference sequence). As DNA, the CDR3 is TGTGCCAGCAGCTCAGGGGGTAGCGGGAGAGGAGAGACCCAGTACTTC. This encodes CASSSGGSGRGETQYF.

The CDR3 is CASSLLAGGETGELFF. The DNA for the CDR3 is TGTGCCAGCAGCCTTCTAGCGGGAGGGGAAACCGGGGAGCTGTTTTTT. The chain employs TRBV3-1 (or the pseudogene TRBV3-2) and TRBJ2-2; 12 nucleotides line up with TRBD2. Germline V gene sequence: CDR1 LGHDT, CDR2 YNNKEL (reference sequence). The ends lost 4 bases at V and 5 bases at J; junction bases unmatched: 5. CDR3 length: 16 residues.

The chain combines TRBV15 with TRBJ2-7, with D maybe TRBD1 (6 bases). Trimming left V 3 bases short and J 6 bases short, with 18 bases between. The CDR3 is 15 residues long. Germline CDR1 is LNHNV and CDR2 is YYDKDF (reference sequence). CDR3 sequence reads: CATSRWGQGQGEQYF. The CDR3 nucleotides are TGTGCCACCAGCAGGTGGGGGCAGGGTCAGGGCGAGCAGTACTTC.

V is TRBV5-5 and J is TRBJ2-1; TRBD1 agrees at 8 bases. CDR3 length: 15 residues. V shed 4 bases, J shed 5 bases, and the junction held 8 bases outside the gene matches. The germline V gene has CDR1 SGHKS and CDR2 YYEKEE (reference sequence). CDR3 nucleotides: TGTGCCAGCAGCCGCGTGGGACAGGTAGACAATGAGCAGTTCTTC. Residues: CASSRVGQVDNEQFF.

V gene TRBV28 combines with J gene TRBJ2-7; TRBD1 might be the D (6 bases). With 6 bases removed from V and 1 base from J, the gap between germline ends came to 10 bases. The CDR3 runs 13 residues. The germline V gene encodes CDR1 MDHEN and CDR2 SYDVKM. DNA for the CDR3: TGTGCCAGCAGGCAGACAGGTTCCTACGAGCAGTACTTC. Residues: CASRQTGSYEQYF.

The rearrangement joins TRBV9 to TRBJ1-1; 7 bases are a match to TRBD1. Germline assignment: CDR1 SGDLS and CDR2 YYNGEE. The CDR3 runs 14 residues. Unmatched junction bases numbered 8, after V lost 5 bases and J lost 4 bases. CDR3 in DNA: TGTGCCAGCAGTTTGACAGGGCGGTTCACTGAAGCTTTCTTT. The encoded protein is CASSLTGRFTEAFF.

The CDR3 here is CASRKTGVEKLFF. In DNA, the CDR3 is TGTGCCAGCAGAAAGACAGGGGTTGAAAAACTGTTTTTT. This chain uses TRBV6-6 with TRBJ1-4; 8 bases align to TRBD1. The germline CDR1 and CDR2 sequences are MNHNY and SVGAGI (reference sequence). This CDR3 contains 13 residues. The ends lost 6 bases at V and 7 bases at J; junction bases unmatched: 4.

J is TRBJ2-5 and V is TRBV24-1; TRBD1 might be the D (5 bases). CDR3 length: 13 amino acids. Germline loops: CDR1 KGHDR, CDR2 SFDVKD. Trimming stripped 5 bases from V and 5 bases from J, with 11 bases between. The CDR3 region is CATSGQGRETQYF. CDR3 sequence (DNA): TGTGCCACCAGTGGTCAGGGTAGGGAGACCCAGTACTTC.

The V gene is TRBV10-1, the J gene TRBJ2-7; D remains unclear. Germline V gives CDR1 WNHNN, CDR2 SYGVQD (reference sequence). CDR3 length equals 14 residues. V was cut by 6 bases and J by 3 bases, with 15 bases left in between. DNA of the CDR3: TGCGCCAGCAGCCCGACGGGTTTCCTCTACGAGCAGTACTTC. Translation: CASSPTGFLYEQYF.

V gene TRBV3-1 (or the pseudogene TRBV3-2) combines with J gene TRBJ2-6, with 15 bases lining up with TRBD2. The germline CDR1 and CDR2 sequences are LGHDT and YNNKEL (reference sequence). With 1 base clipped from V and 4 bases from J, the junction kept 8 bases outside the gene matches. The CDR3 length is 20 residues. The CDR3 region has the DNA TGTGCCAGCAGCCAAGGGACTAGCGGGAGGGGATTGTGGGGGGCCAACGTCCTGACTTTC. This translates into CASSQGTSGRGLWGANVLTF.

The chain's CDR3 is CASSMSQGAAQPQHF. The CDR3, as DNA: TGTGCCAGTAGTATGTCCCAGGGGGCAGCTCAGCCCCAGCATTTT. This chain uses TRBV19 with TRBJ1-5; 8 bases are shared with TRBD1. The CDR3 extends over 15 amino acids. Germline CDR1 is LNHDA and CDR2 is SQIVND (reference sequence). The V and J ends lost 3 bases and 6 bases, in that order; junction bases with no gene match: 7. Combining the CDR3 with reference TRBV19 and TRBJ1-5 gives the whole variable domain DGGITQSPKYLFRKEGQNVTLSCEQNLNHDAMYWYRQDPGQGLRLIYYSQIVNDFQKGDIAEGYSVSREKKESFPLTVTSAQKNPTAFYLCASSMSQGAAQPQHFGDGTRLSIL.

The V and J genes are TRBV24-1 and TRBJ1-2; 12 nucleotides line up with TRBD1. The CDR3 spans 15 residues. Germline lookup yields CDR1 KGHDR and CDR2 SFDVKD. V shed 5 bases, J shed 8 bases, and the junction held 8 bases outside the gene matches. CDR3 nucleotide sequence: TGTGCCACCAGTGGCCGGGGACAGGGGGCACGGGGCTACACCTTC. It specifies CATSGRGQGARGYTF.